The 11 T cell receptor beta chains reported below all come from one sample, sequenced in a study of spatial heterogeneity in lung cancer. Study-level results: Mutation counts in tumors were tracked by counts of expanded intratumoral alpha and beta TCRs.

From the 5' RACE reads, TCRdb called clonotypes with MiXCR, one entry per CDR3 protein. Of about 3,000 distinct CDR3 sequences listed, 17% are singletons. No antigen has been assigned to these receptors. Time point noted: sample taken at primary tumor resection. Sequenced material: lung tumor tissue, taken at surgery. These receptors were obtained from a male donor with early-stage non-small cell lung cancer.

This clonotype is classed as medium-sized. J is TRBJ1-1 and V is TRBV4-1, with 7 bases aligning to TRBD1. CDR3 length: 17 residues. Per germline, CDR1 MGHRA and CDR2 YSYEKL. V lost 0 bases, J lost 3 bases, and 10 bases stayed unmatched. DNA of the CDR3: TGCGCCAGCAGCCAAGAAGGCGCGACAGGGAGGGACACTGAAGCTTTCTTT. Translation: CASSQEGATGRDTEAFF.

This clonotype is labeled as medium-sized (0.01 to 0.1%). The CDR3 is CASSPSQPNTEAFF. In DNA, the CDR3 is TGTGCCAGCTCACCATCGCAGCCGAACACTGAAGCTTTCTTT. The chain is built from TRBV18 and TRBJ1-1; no reliable D call. This CDR3 spans 14 amino acids. Between the trimmed V and J ends, which lost 2 bases and 1 base, there was a span of 8 bases. In germline, CDR1 is KGHSH, CDR2 LQKENI.

This clonotype was detected only a few times. The V gene is TRBV4-1, the J gene TRBJ2-5; D gene ambiguous. Per the germline V gene, CDR1 is MGHRA and CDR2 is YSYEKL. The length of the CDR3 is 14 residues. Trimming shortened V by 1 base and J by 1 base, and 7 bases separated the two germline ends. CDR3 nucleotide sequence: TGCGCCAGCAGCCAAGGGCTCGGCCAAGAGACCCAGTACTTC. Translating it yields CASSQGLGQETQYF.

This clonotype was found many times. The V and J genes are TRBV9 and TRBJ2-3; possibly TRBD1 for D (5 bases). V gave up 0 bases and J gave up 7 bases, with 12 bases separating them. Germline assignment: CDR1 SGDLS and CDR2 YYNGEE. The CDR3 has 14 residues. CDR3: CASSVEDSSNTQYF. CDR3 nucleotides: TGTGCCAGCAGCGTAGAAGACAGCTCGAATACGCAGTATTTT.

CDR3 DNA sequence: TGTGCCATCAGTGACAGCTGGGGCGATTCACCCCTCCACTTT. It encodes CAISDSWGDSPLHF. V usage is TRBV10-3 and J usage is TRBJ1-6, with a possible D match to TRBD1 (5 bases). The length of the CDR3 is 14 residues. V was trimmed by 3 bases and J by 8 bases, leaving 11 bases between them. CDR1 ENHRY and CDR2 SYGVKD come from the germline V gene.

This clonotype has only a few counts. The chain employs TRBV19 and TRBJ2-7, with TRBD2 as a possible D gene (5 bases). The length of the CDR3 is 16 residues. Germline lookup yields CDR1 LNHDA and CDR2 SQIVND (reference sequence). V was clipped by 5 bases and J by 6 bases, with 23 bases between them. The CDR3 is CASSPEGRAAKLEQYF. CDR3 sequence (DNA): TGTGCCAGTAGTCCCGAGGGTCGGGCGGCGAAACTCGAGCAGTACTTC.

This clonotype was recorded a few times. The J gene is TRBJ2-1, the V gene TRBV19; tentative D call: TRBD2 (6 bases). This CDR3 region has 12 residues. V lost 5 bases to trimming and J lost 8 bases, with 10 bases between them. Germline CDR1 and CDR2: LNHDA and SQIVND (reference sequence). Written as DNA, the CDR3 is TGTGCCAGTAGTTTCGGGGAGGATGAGCAGTTCTTC. Encoded protein: CASSFGEDEQFF.

This clonotype qualifies as medium-sized (0.01 to 0.1%). The chain couples TRBV6-5 to TRBJ2-5, with a possible D match to TRBD1 (6 bases). From germline, CDR1 is MNHEY and CDR2 SVGAGI. Trimming pared 1 base from V and 5 bases from J, leaving 14 bases between. This CDR3 comprises 15 residues. The CDR3 DNA sequence: TGTGCCAGCAGTTACTACCTACAGGGAAGGGAGACCCAGTACTTC. Protein sequence: CASSYYLQGRETQYF.

By sample share, this clonotype is medium-sized. The CDR3 coding sequence is TGTGCCAGCAGCCCTCTGGACGGGGAGCTGTTTTTT. Protein: CASSPLDGELFF. The rearrangement uses TRBV7-9 and TRBJ2-2; D is ambiguous. The V gene's germline CDR1 is SEHNR and CDR2 FQNEAQ (reference sequence). The CDR3 runs to 12 residues. Trimming left V 5 bases short and J 7 bases short, with 8 bases between.

Judged by abundance, this clonotype is medium-sized. The gene calls are TRBV28 and TRBJ2-3; 8 nucleotides align to TRBD1. This CDR3 has 18 amino acids. Germline assignment: CDR1 MDHEN and CDR2 SYDVKM. Trimming cost V 0 bases and J 1 base; bases outside gene matches: 9. The CDR3 reads CASSLWGGQGGRTDTQYF. CDR3 in DNA: TGTGCCAGCAGTTTATGGGGAGGACAGGGTGGACGCACAGATACGCAGTATTTT.

The chain couples TRBV20-1 to TRBJ2-7; D is unresolved. This CDR3 contains 12 residues. With 6 bases removed from V and 5 bases from J, the gap between germline ends came to 14 bases. The germline V gene has CDR1 DFQATT and CDR2 SNEGSKA (reference sequence). This chain's CDR3 is CSAQRSVDEQYF. The CDR3 nucleotides read TGCAGTGCCCAAAGGTCCGTCGACGAGCAGTACTTC.